Listed below are T cell receptor beta chains from one sample, sequenced in a study of T cells in Graves' hyperthyroidism and ophthalmopathy. TCRdb ran MiXCR on the multiplex PCR reads and lists one entry per CDR3 protein. In the table there are about 720,000 distinct CDR3 sequences, under 20% of which are singletons. Sequenced material: blood. These receptors were collected from a woman aged 45 to 65 with Graves' hyperthyroidism that later progressed to Graves' ophthalmopathy. Each CDR3 is given with its conserved first and last residue. D genes are given only for firm matches. Clone size is shown for a subset of rows, as once, few, many or a class of expanded clone.

j_gene,d_gene,abundance,v_gene,CDR3nt,CDR3aa
TRBJ2-1,-,few,TRBV12-3/TRBV12-4,TGTGCCAGCAGACCTCGACTAGTGGGGCTTTACAATGAGCAGTTCTTC,CASRPRLVGLYNEQFF
TRBJ1-3,-,few,TRBV3-1,TGTGCCAGCAGCCAAGATGGGGGGCACTCAGGAAACACCATATATTTT,CASSQDGGHSGNTIYF
TRBJ1-2,-,few,TRBV7-9,TGTGCCAGCAGCATAACGGCCTTTGGTGGCTACACCTTC,CASSITAFGGYTF
TRBJ2-3,TRBD2,many,TRBV20-1,TGCAGTGCTAAGCCGGGACTAGCAGGCACAGATACGCAGTATTTT,CSAKPGLAGTDTQYF
TRBJ2-1,TRBD2,many,TRBV12-3/TRBV12-4,TGTGCCAGCAGTTTGGGGACTAGCGGGGGGTACGATGAGCAGTTCTTC,CASSLGTSGGYDEQFF
TRBJ2-1,TRBD1,many,TRBV11-2,TGTGCCAGCACCTCGGACAGGGGATTGATGGAGCAGTTCTTC,CASTSDRGLMEQFF
TRBJ1-1,-,few,TRBV11-2,TGTGCCAGCAGCTTGGGGAGCTGGGCCGCGAGGACTGAAGCTTTCTTT,CASSLGSWAARTEAFF
TRBJ2-1,TRBD1,-,TRBV15,TGTGCCACCAGCAGAAACAACAGGGGGCGCTCCTACAATGAGCAGTTCTTC,CATSRNNRGRSYNEQFF
TRBJ2-1,TRBD2,-,TRBV20-1,TGCAGTGCCCCCGGGCTAGCGGGGGTCCTTGAGCAGTTCTTC,CSAPGLAGVLEQFF
TRBJ1-6,TRBD1,-,TRBV7-8,TGTGCCAGCAGCTCGACGGGACAGGGAAATTCACCCCTCCACTTT,CASSSTGQGNSPLHF
TRBJ1-5,-,few,TRBV6-1,TGTGCCAGCCCGGACAGCAATCAGCCCCAGCATTTT,CASPDSNQPQHF
TRBJ2-7,-,many,TRBV5-1,TGCGCCAGCAGCTTGAGCAGGAACTACGAGCAGTACTTC,CASSLSRNYEQYF
TRBJ1-1,-,many,TRBV12-3/TRBV12-4,TGTGCCAGCAGTATAGGACTGGGGAACACTGAAGCTTTCTTT,CASSIGLGNTEAFF
TRBJ1-1,TRBD1,many,TRBV5-1,TGCGCCAGCAGCATGGACAGGCCTGAGAACACTGAAGCTTTCTTT,CASSMDRPENTEAFF
TRBJ1-6,-,-,TRBV3-1,TGTGCCAGCAGCCAAGGTACAGACAATTCACCCCTCCACTTT,CASSQGTDNSPLHF
TRBJ1-1,-,many,TRBV12-3/TRBV12-4,TGTGCCAGCAGTTTAGCCTTTCCTACAATAAAAGCTTTCTTT,CASSLAFPTIKAFF
TRBJ1-5,-,many,TRBV3-1,TGTGCCAGCAGCCAAGGGTTAAGCCAGCCCCAGCATTTT,CASSQGLSQPQHF
TRBJ1-5,TRBD1,many,TRBV12-3/TRBV12-4,TGTGCCAGCAAGAGGGACAGGACTAATCAGCCCCAGCATTTT,CASKRDRTNQPQHF
TRBJ1-1,TRBD1,-,TRBV19,TGTGCCAGTAGTCAAGGGGACAGGGGCGTCACTGAAGCTTTCTTT,CASSQGDRGVTEAFF
TRBJ2-7,TRBD2,-,TRBV12-3/TRBV12-4,TGTGCCAGCAGCCGGTGGGGGGGTGCTACCTACGAGCAGTACTTC,CASSRWGGATYEQYF
TRBJ2-1,TRBD2,-,TRBV6-5,TGTGCCAGCAGTTACCGGGATCTAGCGGGAAATGAGCAGTTCTTC,CASSYRDLAGNEQFF
TRBJ1-1,TRBD1,-,TRBV7-8,TGTGCCAGCAGCTTGGACAGGGGGAGGCCTGAAGCTTTCTTT,CASSLDRGRPEAFF
TRBJ2-1,TRBD2,-,TRBV20-1,TGCAGTGCTGAACTAGCGGGCCTTTACAATGAGCAGTTCTTC,CSAELAGLYNEQFF
TRBJ2-1,-,few,TRBV6-2/TRBV6-3,TGTGCCAGCACCCCTCGAGGGGGTCTTTACAATGAGCAGTTCTTC,CASTPRGGLYNEQFF
TRBJ2-5,-,-,TRBV5-1,TGCGCCAGCAGCCCAGCCCCGACAGGGTCCGGGGGGACCCAGTACTTC,CASSPAPTGSGGTQYF
TRBJ2-6,-,-,TRBV6-1,TGTGCCAGCAGCCTCGGCTGGGGGCCTGGGGCCAACGTCCTGACTTTC,CASSLGWGPGANVLTF
TRBJ1-3,-,few,TRBV15,TGTGCCACCAGCTTTGCCGGGACAACCGGAAACACCATATATTTT,CATSFAGTTGNTIYF
TRBJ1-5,-,-,TRBV6-1,TGTGCCAGTCTTGGGGGGCAGTATCAGCCCCAGCATTTT,CASLGGQYQPQHF
TRBJ1-2,-,-,TRBV10-3,TGTGCCATCAGCGGACAAGCGCGGGCCTATGGCTACAGCTTC,CAISGQARAYGYSF
TRBJ1-1,-,many,TRBV9,TGTGCCAGCAGCGTAGGGGTCAGGGGATCTGCTGAAGCTTTCTTT,CASSVGVRGSAEAFF
TRBJ1-2,TRBD1,-,TRBV12-3/TRBV12-4,TGTGCCAGCAGCTACGGACAGGACCTTAACTATGGCTACACCTTC,CASSYGQDLNYGYTF
TRBJ2-1,-,-,TRBV6-2/TRBV6-3,TGTGCCAGCAGTTCGTCGCGCCAGAGCTCCTACAATGAGCAGTTCTTC,CASSSSRQSSYNEQFF
TRBJ2-3,TRBD2,-,TRBV20-1,TGCAGTGCTGGCCGACTAGCGGGCCAAGATACGCAGTATTTT,CSAGRLAGQDTQYF
TRBJ2-2,-,many,TRBV2,TGTGCCAGCTGGTCCGGGGTAAACACCGGGGAGCTGTTTTTT,CASWSGVNTGELFF
TRBJ2-1,-,many,TRBV11-2,TGTGCCAGCAGCTTAGAGTTGTCTCCCTCCTACTACAATGAGCAGTTCTTC,CASSLELSPSYYNEQFF